The following is a T cell receptor (beta chain) sequence with its context. The same CDR3 can be traced to other DNA sequences in this sample. The data originate from a study of blood T cell repertoires in COVID-19. Original handling: The assay estimated nucleated cells by amplifying reference gene primers. Only in-frame clones appear in the TCRdb table, and some are missing; sequencing was by immunoSEQ multiplex PCR. V and J calls plus clone size are reproduced from that table; the DNA served to infer D and trimming. The repertoire holds about 410,000 clones, 89% seen once, with roughly 1.4% in the top ten. Germline-derived CDR1 and CDR2 are MNHEY and SMNVEV (reference sequence). CDR3 size: 14 residues. V lost 1 base to trimming and J lost 0 bases, with 6 bases between them.

The V and J genes are TRBV27 and TRBJ1-1; D not resolved. This sequence was found in a woman between 35 and 50 years old with COVID-19, enrolled during active disease. The source material was peripheral blood. The CDR3 DNA reads TGTGCCAGCAGTTTATTCCCGGTGAACACTGAAGCTTTCTTT. Translated: CASSLFPVNTEAFF.